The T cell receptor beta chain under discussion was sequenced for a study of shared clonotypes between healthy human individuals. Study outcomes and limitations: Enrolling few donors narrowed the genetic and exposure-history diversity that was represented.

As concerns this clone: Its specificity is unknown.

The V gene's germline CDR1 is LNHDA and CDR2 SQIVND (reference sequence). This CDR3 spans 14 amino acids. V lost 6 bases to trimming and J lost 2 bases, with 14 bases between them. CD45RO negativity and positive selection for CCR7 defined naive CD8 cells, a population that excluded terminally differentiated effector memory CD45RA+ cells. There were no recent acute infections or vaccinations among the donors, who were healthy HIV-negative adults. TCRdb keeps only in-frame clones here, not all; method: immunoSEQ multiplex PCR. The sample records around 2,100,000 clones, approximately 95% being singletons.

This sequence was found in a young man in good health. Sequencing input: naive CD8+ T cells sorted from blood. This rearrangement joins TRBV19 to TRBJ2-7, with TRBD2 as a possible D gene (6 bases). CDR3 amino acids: CASSRSGSTYEQYF. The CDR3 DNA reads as TGTGCCAGTAGCCGTAGCGGATCGACCTACGAGCAGTACTTC.